The 14 T cell receptor beta chains reported below all come from one sample, sequenced in a study of T cells in Graves' hyperthyroidism and ophthalmopathy. TCR beta CDR3 sequences were amplified from RNA transcripts. Researchers ran a first-round RT-PCR on the TCR CDR3 using the HTBI primer set. TCRdb independently ran MiXCR on the multiplex PCR reads; one entry per CDR3 protein. Of under 300,000 distinct CDR3 sequences in the sample, about an eighth were seen once. The specimen was blood. These receptors all come from a woman aged 25 to 39 with Graves' hyperthyroidism that later progressed to Graves' ophthalmopathy.

This clonotype appeared a few times. This chain uses TRBV20-1 with TRBJ2-5, with 7 bases matching TRBD1. This CDR3 region has 15 residues. Germline CDR1 and CDR2: DFQATT and SNEGSKA (reference sequence). Trimming removed 0 bases from V and 2 bases from J; junction bases left unmatched: 6. This CDR3 reads CSARDSQTGQETQYF. CDR3 sequence (DNA): TGCAGTGCTAGAGATAGCCAGACAGGGCAAGAGACCCAGTACTTC.

The count of this clonotype is one. The chain carries TRBV7-9 and TRBJ2-5; 8 bases are shared with TRBD1. This CDR3 region has 16 residues. V lost 1 base to trimming and J lost 1 base; unmatched junction nucleotides: 5. Germline assignment: CDR1 SEHNR and CDR2 FQNEAQ (reference sequence). The CDR3 region is CASSLGTGLSQETQYF. CDR3 sequence (DNA): TGTGCCAGCAGCTTAGGGACAGGGCTTAGCCAAGAGACCCAGTACTTC.

The table lists this clonotype with many counts. The V gene is TRBV5-4, the J gene TRBJ1-2, with no clear D. V was clipped by 5 bases and J by 2 bases, with 7 bases between them. The CDR3 is made up of 12 amino acids. Germline loops: CDR1 SGHNT, CDR2 YYREEE (reference sequence). The CDR3 here is CASREGNYGYTF. DNA for the CDR3: TGTGCCAGCAGGGAAGGGAACTATGGCTACACCTTC.

In DNA, the CDR3 is TGTGCCAGCAGTTACTCCGGACTAGCGGGAGTTAATGAGCAGTTCTTC. It encodes CASSYSGLAGVNEQFF. The rearrangement uses TRBV6-5 and TRBJ2-1; the match to TRBD2 covers 13 bases. Germline CDR1 MNHEY, CDR2 SVGAGI. The CDR3 length is 16 residues. V gave up 0 bases and J gave up 7 bases; unmatched junction bases: 3.

The sample holds many counts of this clonotype. V gene TRBV12-3 or TRBV12-4 combines with J gene TRBJ2-3; D uncertain. This CDR3 is 17 amino acids long. V was shortened by 3 bases and J by 1 base, with 17 bases between the two germline ends. CDR3 protein: CASSFWASPAGTDTQYF. The CDR3 region has the DNA TGTGCCAGCAGTTTTTGGGCATCCCCGGCGGGCACAGATACGCAGTATTTT.

In its sample, this clonotype was seen a few times. V usage is TRBV27 and J usage is TRBJ2-6; unclear D gene. The germline V and J ends were trimmed by 0 bases and 2 bases, with 5 bases remaining between them. This CDR3 has 15 residues. Looked up from germline, CDR1 is MNHEY and CDR2 is SMNVEV (reference sequence). CDR3 DNA: TGTGCCAGCAGTTTATCCTTGCCTGGGGCCAACGTCCTGACTTTC. Translation: CASSLSLPGANVLTF.

Here the CDR3 reads CASNQADRTYEQYF. The CDR3 DNA reads as TGTGCCAGCAATCAGGCGGATCGAACCTACGAGCAGTACTTC. V gene TRBV12-3 or TRBV12-4 combines with J gene TRBJ2-7; D is unclear. V gave up 7 bases and J gave up 2 bases, with 15 bases separating them. The CDR3 runs to 14 residues.

This clonotype was seen many times. This chain uses TRBV5-1 with TRBJ2-3, with 7 bases fitting TRBD1. This CDR3 region has 13 residues. V lost 5 bases to trimming and J lost 6 bases; unmatched junction nucleotides: 6. CDR1 SGHRS and CDR2 YFSETQ come from the germline V gene. CDR3 nucleotide sequence: TGCGCCAGCAGGGCAGGGACAGCCGATACGCAGTATTTT. Its translation is CASRAGTADTQYF.

J is TRBJ2-7 and V is TRBV24-1; D could derive from TRBD1 or TRBD2 (5 bases each). CDR1 and CDR2 (germline): KGHDR, SFDVKD. V was cut by 7 bases and J by 6 bases, with 12 bases left in between. CDR3 length: 12 amino acids. This chain's CDR3 is CATSFGDGEQYF. The CDR3 nucleotides read TGTGCCACCAGCTTCGGGGACGGCGAGCAGTACTTC.

This clonotype was picked up many times. The J gene is TRBJ2-1, the V gene TRBV11-2; 8 nucleotides match TRBD2. V lost 4 bases and J lost 4; bases outside the gene matches: 3. This CDR3 contains 14 residues. CDR1 and CDR2 from the germline V gene are SGHAT and FQNNGV. The CDR3 loop is CASSSGLGYNEQFF. As DNA, the CDR3 is TGTGCCAGCAGCTCGGGACTAGGTTACAATGAGCAGTTCTTC.

This clonotype was seen many times. The chain joins TRBV10-3 to TRBJ1-1; tentatively, D is TRBD1 (5 bases). CDR3 length: 12 residues. Deletions cut 6 bases from V and 5 bases from J, with 10 bases between. The germline gives CDR1 ENHRY, CDR2 SYGVKD. This CDR3 is CAIRGLQTEAFF. In nucleotides, the CDR3 is TGTGCCATCAGGGGGCTGCAGACTGAAGCTTTCTTT.

This chain joins TRBV6-5 and TRBJ1-1; tentative D call: TRBD1 (6 bases). V was trimmed by 0 bases and J by 5 bases, leaving 10 bases between them. The CDR3 has 14 residues. Germline V lookup: CDR1 MNHEY, CDR2 SVGAGI. CDR3 bases: TGTGCCAGCAGTTACTCGGGGGGCCGGACTGAAGCTTTCTTT. It is translated as CASSYSGGRTEAFF.

The chain links TRBV28 to TRBJ2-7; 9 positions agree with TRBD1. Germline CDR1 and CDR2: MDHEN and SYDVKM. This CDR3 has 13 amino acids. The CDR3 is CATHWTGEYEQYF. CDR3 nucleotides: TGTGCAACCCATTGGACAGGGGAGTACGAGCAGTACTTC.

This clonotype appeared many times. The rearrangement joins TRBV20-1 to TRBJ2-7, with 9 nucleotides matching TRBD2. The CDR3 totals 13 residues. Germline V gene lookup returns CDR1 DFQATT and CDR2 SNEGSKA (reference sequence). The junction had 6 bases not matched to a gene; V was cut back by 6 bases and J by 3 bases. CDR3 amino acids: CSASSTSGYEQYF. CDR3 coding DNA: TGCAGTGCCTCCTCGACTAGCGGCTACGAGCAGTACTTC.